In this sample, the clone carrying this T cell receptor beta chain turned up many times. Its antigen is currently unknown. Molecular barcoded adaptors covering alpha/delta and beta/gamma chains were used on 400 to 450 ng RNA. Each CDR3 protein is one row after TCRdb ran MiXCR on the reads. The table includes over 4,500 distinct CDR3 sequences, about a fifth detected once. The data belong to a study of read filtering for tumor transcriptome and immune sequencing. The overall study: Patients were 17 male and about 15 female, mean age 65.9 years, range about 45 to 85.

Study-level results: Roughly 79% of IR-seq clonotypes had one read, totaling around 4% of reads; RNA-seq: 74.6% and 44.6%. Dropping single-read clonotypes raised IR-seq and RNA-seq shared-clonotype correlation.

The TCR sequence derives from a donor at least 40 years old with multiple myeloma. What was sequenced was a population of CD138-negative cells sorted from bone marrow.

CDR3 region: CSARDSRGAGELFF. In DNA, the CDR3 is TGCAGTGCTAGAGATTCACGCGGGGCCGGGGAGCTGTTTTTT. This sequence joins TRBV20-1 and TRBJ2-2; a possible D gene is TRBD2 (6 bases). V gave up 0 bases and J gave up 6 bases, with 11 bases separating them. The CDR3 is 14 residues long. Germline CDR1 is DFQATT and CDR2 is SNEGSKA (reference sequence).